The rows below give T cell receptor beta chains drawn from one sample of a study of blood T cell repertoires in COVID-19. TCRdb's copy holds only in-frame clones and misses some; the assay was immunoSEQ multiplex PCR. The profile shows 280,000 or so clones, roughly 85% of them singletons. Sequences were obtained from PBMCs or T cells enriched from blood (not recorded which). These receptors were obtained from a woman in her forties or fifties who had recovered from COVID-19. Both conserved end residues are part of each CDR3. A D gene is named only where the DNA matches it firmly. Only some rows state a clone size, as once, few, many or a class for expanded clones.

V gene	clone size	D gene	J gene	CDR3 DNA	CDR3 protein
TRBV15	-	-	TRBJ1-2	TGTGCCACCAGCAGAGATTCGGGTCGGGGGGTTAACTATGGCTACACCTTC	CATSRDSGRGVNYGYTF
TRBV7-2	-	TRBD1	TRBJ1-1	TGTGCCAGCAGCTTAAGAGGGGGCGTCACTGAAGCTTTCTTT	CASSLRGGVTEAFF
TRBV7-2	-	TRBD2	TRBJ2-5	TGTGCCAGCAGCCCCGGGACTAGAAAAGAGACCCAGTACTTC	CASSPGTRKETQYF
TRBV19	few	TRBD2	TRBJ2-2	TGTGCCAGTAGTATTACTAGCGGGGGACTAGCGAACACCGGGGAGCTGTTTTTT	CASSITSGGLANTGELFF
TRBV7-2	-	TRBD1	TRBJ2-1	TGTGCCAGCAGCTTATATGGGACAGGGGGTCCCTACAATGAGCAGTTCTTC	CASSLYGTGGPYNEQFF
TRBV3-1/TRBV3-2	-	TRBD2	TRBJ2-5	TGTGCCAGCAGCCAGGGACTAGCGGGGAGGAAAGAGACCCAGTACTTC	CASSQGLAGRKETQYF
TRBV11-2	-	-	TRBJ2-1	TGTGCCAGCAGCTTAGAACCGGGACTTCCAAATGAACAGTTCTTC	CASSLEPGLPNEQFF
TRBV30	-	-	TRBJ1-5	TGTGCCTGGAGTGTACTTGGGGGACAAGTCAATCAGCCCCAGCATTTT	CAWSVLGGQVNQPQHF
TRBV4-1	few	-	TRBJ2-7	TGCGCCAGCAGCCAAACCTTCGCCGGTTACGAGCAGTACTTC	CASSQTFAGYEQYF
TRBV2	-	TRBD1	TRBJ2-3	TGTGCCAGCAGTGTACAGGGGATGGATACGCAGTATTTT	CASSVQGMDTQYF
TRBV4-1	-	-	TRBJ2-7	TGCGCCAGCAGCCAAGATATTGGGCTAGCCTTATACGAGCAGTACTTC	CASSQDIGLALYEQYF
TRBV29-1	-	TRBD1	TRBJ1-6	TGCAGCGTCGGACAGGGGGCGAATTCACCCCTCCACTTT	CSVGQGANSPLHF
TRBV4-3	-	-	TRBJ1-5	TGCGCCAGCAGCCAAGATTCCGGTCAGCCCCAGCATTTT	CASSQDSGQPQHF
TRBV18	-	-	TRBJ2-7	TGTGCCAGCTCACTCTGGTCCGGCTACGAGCAGTACTTC	CASSLWSGYEQYF
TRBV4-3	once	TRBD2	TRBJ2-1	TGCGCCAGCAGCCAAGGAGGCGGGAGGGACAATGAGCAGTTCTTC	CASSQGGGRDNEQFF
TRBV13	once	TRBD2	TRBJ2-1	TGTGCCAGCAGCTTAGGCCTATCGGTTAGCGGGAGGTTCTCCTACAATGAGCAGTTCTTC	CASSLGLSVSGRFSYNEQFF
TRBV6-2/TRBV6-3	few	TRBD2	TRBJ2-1	TGTGCCAGCAGTGCCCTAGCGGGAGGGCCACATGAGCAGTTCTTC	CASSALAGGPHEQFF
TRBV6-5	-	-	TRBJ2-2	TGTGCCAGCAGTTCGATTAGAAACACCGGGGAGCTGTTTTTT	CASSSIRNTGELFF
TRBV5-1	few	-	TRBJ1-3	TGCGCCAGCAGTCCGGGACACATTGGAAACACCATATATTTT	CASSPGHIGNTIYF
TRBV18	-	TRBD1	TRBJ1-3	TGTGCCAGCTCACCAGGGACAGGGGAAGCTGGAAACACCATATATTTT	CASSPGTGEAGNTIYF
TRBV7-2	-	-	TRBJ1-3	TGTGCCAGCAGCTCCGGTCCGTCTGGAAACACCATATATTTT	CASSSGPSGNTIYF
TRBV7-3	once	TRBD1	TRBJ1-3	TGTGCCAGCAGCTTGACAGGGGTCGGTGGAAACACCATATATTTT	CASSLTGVGGNTIYF
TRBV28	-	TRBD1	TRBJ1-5	TGTGCCAGCAGTCGACAGGGGAATCAGCCCCAGCATTTT	CASSRQGNQPQHF
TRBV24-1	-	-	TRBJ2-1	TGTGCCACCAGTGGGCCAGCGGGTAATGAGCAGTTCTTC	CATSGPAGNEQFF
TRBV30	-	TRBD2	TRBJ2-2	TGTGCCTGGAGGGGGGGTAGCGGGAGGGCGAACACCGGGGAGCTGTTTTTT	CAWRGGSGRANTGELFF
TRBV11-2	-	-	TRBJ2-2	TGTGCCAGCAGCTTAGTAGGGTTGGGGCAGGTTCCGAACACCGGGGAGCTGTTTTTT	CASSLVGLGQVPNTGELFF
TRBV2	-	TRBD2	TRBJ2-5	TGTGCCAGCAGTGAAGCGCTAGCGGGAAGACAAGAGACCCAGTACTTC	CASSEALAGRQETQYF
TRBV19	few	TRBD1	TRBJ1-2	TGTGCCAGTTGGAAAGGGACAGGTCCATCCTATAACTATGGCTACACCTTC	CASWKGTGPSYNYGYTF
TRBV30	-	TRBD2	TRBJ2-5	TGTGCCTGGAGGGGGACTAGCCACGAGACCCAGTACTTC	CAWRGTSHETQYF